The subject of this entry is one T cell receptor (beta chain). Its antigen is not known. The data were taken from a study of OX40 agonist ivuxolimab in advanced cancers. Study information: Dose-escalation patients' cancers were hepatocellular carcinoma, melanoma, renal cell or head and neck cancer. Three partial responders included one hepatocellular carcinoma patient and two cutaneous melanoma patients. General study results and limits: Clonal expansion from baseline to week 6 occurred in both CD4+ and CD8+ T cells.

Clones were read by immunoSEQ multiplex PCR, and TCRdb kept only the in-frame ones, dropping some. The sample holds some 66,000 clones, more than 70% seen once. The clonotype originates from an adult with an advanced solid tumor such as melanoma, head and neck, liver or kidney cancer. Sample: CD4+ or CD8+ T cells sorted from blood, taken in a trial of the OX40 agonist ivuxolimab.

CDR3 region: CATSRDQGTETQYF. The DNA for the CDR3 is TGTGCCACCAGCAGAGATCAGGGGACGGAGACCCAGTACTTC. The chain links TRBV15 to TRBJ2-5; D is possibly TRBD1 (6 bases). Germline lookup yields CDR1 LNHNV and CDR2 YYDKDF (reference sequence). The CDR3 has 14 amino acids. Trimming shortened V by 0 bases and J by 5 bases, and 10 bases separated the two germline ends.